Shown below are 8 T cell receptor beta chains from a single sample sequenced in a study of blood T cells in healthy people across ages. Combining a sample-barcoded 5' primer with a J-beta primer mix, a second PCR ran for roughly 6 to 11 cycles. MiXCR was run by TCRdb on the 5' RACE reads, yielding one entry per CDR3 protein. The data contain 550,000 to 700,000 distinct CDR3 sequences, approximately 27% of them singletons. The specimen sequenced was blood. These receptors originate from a woman in her 70s in good health.

This clonotype was found a few times. The chain employs TRBV29-1 and TRBJ2-4, with D possibly matching TRBD2 (5 bases). Germline V gene data show CDR1 as SQVTM and CDR2 as ANQGSEA. This CDR3 contains 16 residues. Trimming pared 8 bases from V and 0 bases from J, leaving 20 bases between. In DNA form, the CDR3 reads TGCAGCCCGACGCCGCGAGGGTCTGTAGCCAAAAACATTCAGTACTTC. It is translated as CSPTPRGSVAKNIQYF.

This chain uses TRBV5-1 with TRBJ2-5; D uncertain. V lost 5 bases to trimming and J lost 2 bases, with 7 bases between them. The CDR3 totals 12 residues. Germline values: CDR1 SGHRS, CDR2 YFSETQ. The chain's CDR3 is CASRVEQETQYF. The CDR3 DNA reads as TGCGCCAGCAGGGTGGAACAAGAGACCCAGTACTTC.

This clonotype was detected a few times. The chain uses TRBV7-9 and TRBJ1-2; D perhaps matches TRBD1 (6 bases). The CDR3 runs to 15 residues. V lost 1 base and J 6 bases, leaving 15 bases between the germline ends. Germline CDR1 SEHNR, CDR2 FQNEAQ (reference sequence). The CDR3 sequence: CASSLDGGLGHGYTF. CDR3 nucleotides: TGTGCCAGCAGCTTAGATGGGGGCTTGGGACATGGCTACACCTTC. Supplemented by reference TRBV7-9 and TRBJ1-2, the full variable domain reads DTGVSQNPRHKITKRGQNVTFRCDPISEHNRLYWYRQTLGQGPEFLTYFQNEAQLEKSRLLSDRFSAERPKGSFSTLEIQRTEQGDSAMYLCASSLDGGLGHGYTFGSGTRLTVV.

This clonotype turned up a few times. The V call is TRBV5-1, the J call TRBJ2-3; D is unclear. The CDR3 consists of 16 residues. Germline lookup yields CDR1 SGHRS and CDR2 YFSETQ. Between the trimmed V and J ends, which lost 0 bases and 1 base, there was a span of 12 bases. The DNA for the CDR3 is TGCGCCAGCAGCTTGGGAGTAGTAGGCCGCACAGATACGCAGTATTTT. The encoded protein is CASSLGVVGRTDTQYF. Full variable domain (rest looked up from reference TRBV5-1 and TRBJ2-3): KAGVTQTPRYLIKTRGQQVTLSCSPISGHRSVSWYQQTPGQGLQFLFEYFSETQRNKGNFPGRFSGRQFSNSRSEMNVSTLELGDSALYLCASSLGVVGRTDTQYFGPGTRLTVL.

This clonotype occurred a few times. The chain couples TRBV20-1 to TRBJ2-5; D not certain. The assigned J gene may be wrong: the sequence end matches TRBJ2-1 better. The CDR3 consists of 12 residues. Germline V gene data show CDR1 as DFQATT and CDR2 as SNEGSKA (reference sequence). This CDR3 is CSARVSDNEQFF. The CDR3, as DNA: TGCAGTGCTAGAGTGTCGGACAATGAGCAGTTCTTC.

V is TRBV29-1 and J is TRBJ2-7, with D perhaps being TRBD1 or TRBD2 (5 bases each). Germline V gives CDR1 SQVTM, CDR2 ANQGSEA. The V end lost 3 bases, the J end lost 0 bases, and 9 bases lay between the germline ends. This CDR3 is built from 13 residues. The DNA for the CDR3 is TGCAGCGTTGAGCCAGGGAGCTCCTACGAGCAGTACTTC. This codes for CSVEPGSSYEQYF.

This clonotype was seen only a few times. The V call is TRBV20-1, the J call TRBJ2-7, with D hard to call. Trimming shortened V by 3 bases and J by 4 bases, and 13 bases separated the two germline ends. Looked up from germline, CDR1 is DFQATT and CDR2 is SNEGSKA (reference sequence). CDR3 size: 13 residues. The CDR3 sequence is CSASSGLLYEQYF. The CDR3 region has the DNA TGCAGTGCTAGTTCTGGCCTTTTATACGAGCAGTACTTC.

This clonotype has more than one count but fewer than ten. The chain carries TRBV9 and TRBJ2-3; D is undetermined. In germline, CDR1 is SGDLS, CDR2 YYNGEE. CDR3 size: 15 residues. V lost 0 bases, J lost 0 bases, and 8 bases lay in between. This CDR3 reads CASSVGSRSTDTQYF. The CDR3 DNA reads TGTGCCAGCAGCGTAGGGTCAAGAAGCACAGATACGCAGTATTTT. The entire variable domain, with the rest obtained from reference TRBV9 and TRBJ2-3, is as follows: DSGVTQTPKHLITATGQRVTLRCSPRSGDLSVYWYQQSLDQGLQFLIQYYNGEERAKGNILERFSAQQFPDLHSELNLSSLELGDSALYFCASSVGSRSTDTQYFGPGTRLTVL.